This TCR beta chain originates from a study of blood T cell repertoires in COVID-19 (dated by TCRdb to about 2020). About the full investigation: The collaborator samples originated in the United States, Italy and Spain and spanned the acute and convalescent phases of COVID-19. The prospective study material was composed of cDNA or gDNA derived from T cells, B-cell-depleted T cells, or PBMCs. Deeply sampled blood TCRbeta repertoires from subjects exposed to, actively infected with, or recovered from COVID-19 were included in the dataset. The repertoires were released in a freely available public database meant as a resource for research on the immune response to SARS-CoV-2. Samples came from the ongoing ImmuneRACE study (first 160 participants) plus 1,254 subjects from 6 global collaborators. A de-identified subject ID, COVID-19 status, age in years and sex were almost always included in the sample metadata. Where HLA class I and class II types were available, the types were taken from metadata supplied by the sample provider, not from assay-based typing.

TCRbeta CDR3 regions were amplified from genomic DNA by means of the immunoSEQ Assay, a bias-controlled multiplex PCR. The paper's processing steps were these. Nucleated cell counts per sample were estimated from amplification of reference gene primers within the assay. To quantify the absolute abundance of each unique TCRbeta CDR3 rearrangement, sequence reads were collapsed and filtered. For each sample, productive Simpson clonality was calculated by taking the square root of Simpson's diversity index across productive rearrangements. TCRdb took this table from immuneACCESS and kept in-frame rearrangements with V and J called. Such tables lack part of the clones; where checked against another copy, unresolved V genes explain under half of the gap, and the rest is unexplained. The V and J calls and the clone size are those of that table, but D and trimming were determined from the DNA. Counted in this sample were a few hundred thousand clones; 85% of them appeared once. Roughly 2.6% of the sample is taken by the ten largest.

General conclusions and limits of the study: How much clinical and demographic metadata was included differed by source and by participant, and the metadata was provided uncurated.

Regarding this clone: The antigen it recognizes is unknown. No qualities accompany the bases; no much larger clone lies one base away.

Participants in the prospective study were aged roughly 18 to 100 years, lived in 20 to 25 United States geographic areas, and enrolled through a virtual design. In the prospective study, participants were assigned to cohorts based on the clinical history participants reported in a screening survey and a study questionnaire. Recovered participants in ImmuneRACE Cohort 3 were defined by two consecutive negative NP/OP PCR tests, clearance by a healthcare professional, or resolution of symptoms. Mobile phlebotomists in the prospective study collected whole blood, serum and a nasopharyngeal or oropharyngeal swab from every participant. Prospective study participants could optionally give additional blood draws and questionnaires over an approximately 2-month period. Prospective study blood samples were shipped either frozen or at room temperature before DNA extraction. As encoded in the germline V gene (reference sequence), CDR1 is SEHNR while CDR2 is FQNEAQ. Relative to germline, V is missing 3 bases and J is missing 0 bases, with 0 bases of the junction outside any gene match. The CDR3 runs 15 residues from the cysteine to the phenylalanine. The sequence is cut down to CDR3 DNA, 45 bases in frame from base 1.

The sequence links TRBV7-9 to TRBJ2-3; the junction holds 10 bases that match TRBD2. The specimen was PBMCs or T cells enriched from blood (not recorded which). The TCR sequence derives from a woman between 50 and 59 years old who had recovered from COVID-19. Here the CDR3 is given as CASSLTSGSTDTQYF. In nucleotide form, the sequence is TGTGCCAGCAGCTTGACTAGCGGGAGCACAGATACGCAGTATTTT.